These 23 T cell receptor beta chains share one sample of origin, sequenced in a study of Graves' ophthalmopathy and Graves' hyperthyroidism. Amplified TCR beta CDR3 regions were obtained using RNA transcripts as template. A first-round RT-PCR used HTBI primers, followed by a second-round multiplex PCR. TCRdb called the multiplex PCR reads again in MiXCR, with one record for every CDR3 protein. The table records more than 1,000,000 distinct CDR3 sequences, about two fifths of them present only once. Sequenced sample: peripheral blood or thyroid tissue (not recorded which). Receptors were obtained from an adult man with Graves' hyperthyroidism.

This clonotype was found many times. The chain couples TRBV15 to TRBJ1-5, with 9 nucleotides matching TRBD1. The CDR3 extends over 13 amino acids. Germline V gives CDR1 LNHNV, CDR2 YYDKDF (reference sequence). With V trimmed by 7 bases and J by 6 bases, 4 bases remained unmatched. The CDR3 reads CATTGQGGQPQHF. The CDR3, as DNA: TGTGCCACCACGGGACAGGGAGGTCAGCCCCAGCATTTT.

This clonotype was detected many times. This rearrangement joins TRBV12-3 or TRBV12-4 to TRBJ1-6; D unresolved. Trimming left V 6 bases short and J 0 bases short, with 6 bases between. The CDR3 loop spans 14 amino acids. The CDR3 DNA reads as TGTGCCAGCAGCATTCCCTCCTATAATTCACCCCTCCACTTT. It codes for CASSIPSYNSPLHF.

This chain connects TRBV29-1 to TRBJ2-1; 9 bases line up with TRBD2. The CDR3 is made up of 16 amino acids. Germline loops: CDR1 SQVTM, CDR2 ANQGSEA. The ends lost 4 bases at V and 8 bases at J; junction bases unmatched: 15. In DNA, the CDR3 is TGCAGCGTTGCAGCCTCCTTAGCGGGAGATATGGATGAGCAGTTCTTC. Its protein is CSVAASLAGDMDEQFF.

With respect to this clonotype: At one boundary the junction diverges from the germline segment, which might be a read error. The chain couples TRBV25-1 to TRBJ2-5; 7 bases are a match to TRBD1. This CDR3 spans 10 amino acids. CDR1 is MGHDK and CDR2 is SYGVNS in the germline V gene. The CDR3 sequence is CASSESSGGF. CDR3 nucleotide sequence: TGTGCCAGCAGCGAAAGTTCAGGGGGCTTC. The entire variable domain, with the rest obtained from reference TRBV25-1 and TRBJ2-5, is as follows: EADIYQTPRYLVIGTGKKITLECSQTMGHDKMYWYQQDPGMELHLIHYSYGVNSTEKGDLSSESTVSRIRTEHFPLTLESARPSHTSQYLCASSESSGGFGPGTRLLVL.

The chain has TRBV15 and TRBJ1-2; 7 bases line up with TRBD1. V lost 3 bases, J lost 7 bases, and 5 bases stayed unmatched. The CDR3 covers 13 residues. Germline CDR1 is LNHNV and CDR2 is YYDKDF (reference sequence). Here the CDR3 reads CATSSFGDSGYTF. The CDR3 DNA reads as TGTGCCACCAGCAGCTTCGGGGACAGTGGCTACACCTTC.

This clonotype was counted many times. The chain recombines TRBV29-1 with TRBJ1-3; 9 bases match TRBD1. The CDR3 is 11 residues long. Trimming took 7 bases from V and 7 from J; bases not matched to a gene: 2. Germline V gives CDR1 SQVTM, CDR2 ANQGSEA. The CDR3: CSADRGNTIYF. The CDR3 nucleotides are TGCAGCGCCGACAGGGGGAACACCATATATTTT.

This chain joins TRBV6-5 and TRBJ2-7, with no clear D. The CDR3 contains 12 residues. Per germline, CDR1 MNHEY and CDR2 SVGAGI. V was shortened by 8 bases and J by 2 bases, with 10 bases between the two germline ends. The chain's CDR3 is CASGMGTYEQYF. CDR3 nucleotides: TGTGCCAGCGGGATGGGGACCTACGAGCAGTACTTC.

The chain combines TRBV2 with TRBJ1-5; a possible D gene is TRBD1 (5 bases). This CDR3 is 15 amino acids long. Trimming took 1 base from V and 11 from J, leaving 18 bases between them. In germline, CDR1 is SNHLY, CDR2 FYNNEI. The chain's CDR3 is CASSEGLGAEETQHF. In DNA, the CDR3 is TGTGCCAGCAGTGAAGGCCTTGGGGCAGAAGAGACCCAGCATTTT.

This clonotype was seen ten or more times. The chain combines TRBV24-1 with TRBJ2-7; D is perhaps TRBD2 (6 bases). Germline-derived CDR1 and CDR2 are KGHDR and SFDVKD. The ends were cut back, 5 bases at V and 6 bases at J, with 19 bases in the middle. The CDR3 runs 15 residues. The CDR3 spells CATSGKEGTGIEQYF. Written as DNA, the CDR3 is TGTGCCACCAGTGGGAAGGAGGGCACCGGGATCGAGCAGTACTTC.

This clonotype was counted at least ten times. The rearrangement joins TRBV7-3 to TRBJ2-7, with 7 positions matching TRBD1. In germline, CDR1 is SGHTA, CDR2 FQGTGA. The length of the CDR3 is 13 residues. Unmatched junction bases numbered 3, after V lost 1 base and J lost 6 bases. CDR3 in DNA: TGTGCCAGCAGCTTAAAGCCAGGGGGCGAGCAGTACTTC. Translating gives CASSLKPGGEQYF.

V and J are TRBV7-2 and TRBJ2-7, with a possible D match to TRBD2 (5 bases). V was shortened by 8 bases and J by 6 bases, with 17 bases between the two germline ends. The CDR3 length is 13 residues. Germline V CDR1 and CDR2: SGHTA, FQGNSA. CDR3 nucleotides: TGTGCCAGCGGCCCGGGCGGGTCGGTCGAGCAGTACTTC. This encodes CASGPGGSVEQYF.

This chain joins TRBV19 and TRBJ2-7; D not certain. V lost 3 bases and J 8 bases, leaving 14 bases between the germline ends. This CDR3 is 13 amino acids long. The V gene's germline CDR1 is LNHDA and CDR2 SQIVND (reference sequence). The CDR3 nucleotides are TGTGCCAGTAGTATCGTCGGGTCTTGGCAGCAGTACTTC. Amino acids: CASSIVGSWQQYF.

The sample holds many counts of this clonotype. The rearrangement joins TRBV12-3 or TRBV12-4 to TRBJ1-2; no clear D gene. Trimming cost V 5 bases and J 5 bases, with 15 bases left between them. The length of the CDR3 is 14 residues. The CDR3 region is CASSIRQAGYGYTF. CDR3 coding DNA: TGTGCCAGCAGTATTCGTCAGGCGGGATATGGCTACACCTTC.

This clonotype was picked up a small number of times. The chain joins TRBV5-6 to TRBJ2-7, with D possibly being TRBD1 or TRBD2 (5 bases each). This CDR3 contains 15 residues. Germline V gene lookup returns CDR1 SGHDT and CDR2 YYEEEE. Trimming cost V 3 bases and J 4 bases, with 17 bases left between them. CDR3 sequence (DNA): TGTGCCAGCAGCTGGGGGACGGGGATGAGGTACGAGCAGTACTTC. Its protein is CASSWGTGMRYEQYF.

V and J are TRBV15 and TRBJ2-5; weak D call: TRBD2 (6 bases). The CDR3 is 13 amino acids. V was shortened by 5 bases and J by 0 bases, with 7 bases between the two germline ends. Germline V gene data show CDR1 as LNHNV and CDR2 as YYDKDF (reference sequence). The DNA for the CDR3 is TGTGCCACCAGCGGGGGGAACCAAGAGACCCAGTACTTC. Amino acids: CATSGGNQETQYF.

This clonotype showed up just a few times. The chain recombines TRBV5-1 with TRBJ2-2; D is undetermined. CDR1 and CDR2 from the germline V gene are SGHRS and YFSETQ. The CDR3 totals 14 residues. Between the trimmed V and J ends, which lost 3 bases and 3 bases, there was a span of 9 bases. The CDR3 protein is CASSYVVDTGELFF. CDR3 in DNA: TGCGCCAGCAGCTACGTGGTGGACACCGGGGAGCTGTTTTTT.

The chain uses TRBV2 and TRBJ1-2, with 8 bases fitting TRBD1. Germline V gene lookup returns CDR1 SNHLY and CDR2 FYNNEI. V dropped 8 bases and J dropped 8; count of bases not matched to a gene: 7. The CDR3 length is 12 residues. The CDR3 sequence: CASRTGPRGYTF. The DNA for the CDR3 is TGTGCCAGCCGGACAGGGCCGCGGGGCTACACCTTC.

This clonotype was seen at least ten times. The chain couples TRBV19 to TRBJ1-4; a weak D match, TRBD1 (5 bases). This CDR3 contains 14 residues. Trimming removed 7 bases at V and 8 bases at J, with 17 bases between. Germline assignment: CDR1 LNHDA and CDR2 SQIVND (reference sequence). The CDR3 loop is CASTTPGTGEKLFF. Here the CDR3 DNA reads TGTGCCAGTACGACGCCAGGGACGGGGGAAAAACTGTTTTTT. Complete variable domain (other parts from reference TRBV19 and TRBJ1-4): DGGITQSPKYLFRKEGQNVTLSCEQNLNHDAMYWYRQDPGQGLRLIYYSQIVNDFQKGDIAEGYSVSREKKESFPLTVTSAQKNPTAFYLCASTTPGTGEKLFFGSGTQLSVL.

This chain joins TRBV7-8 and TRBJ1-5, with D unclear. The CDR3 runs to 14 residues. V was pared by 8 bases and J by 6 bases, with 17 bases between. CDR1 and CDR2 from the germline V gene are SGHVS and FQNEAQ. As DNA, the CDR3 is TGTGCCAGCTCCAGAGCCGTCGGTTCTCAGCCCCAGCATTTT. Its translation is CASSRAVGSQPQHF.

This chain connects TRBV27 to TRBJ1-6; 10 nucleotides line up with TRBD1. CDR1 MNHEY and CDR2 SMNVEV come from the germline V gene (reference sequence). V lost 8 bases and J lost 8; bases outside the gene matches: 6. The CDR3 totals 14 residues. This CDR3 is CASRGTGADSPLHF. In DNA form, the CDR3 reads TGTGCCAGCCGGGGGACAGGGGCAGATTCACCCCTCCACTTT.

This clonotype occurred many times. This CDR3 reads CASSPLDQNTGELFF. DNA of the CDR3: TGTGCCAGCAGCCCCTTAGACCAGAACACCGGGGAGCTGTTTTTT. The V gene is TRBV5-4, the J gene TRBJ2-2; D unresolved. The germline V and J ends were trimmed by 4 bases and 1 base, with 11 bases remaining between them. Germline loops: CDR1 SGHNT, CDR2 YYREEE (reference sequence). CDR3 length equals 15 residues.

This clonotype turned up a few times. This chain links TRBV25-1 with TRBJ2-6; 7 bases are a match to TRBD2. Trimming took 5 bases from V and 3 from J; bases not matched to a gene: 4. This CDR3 comprises 15 residues. Per the germline V gene, CDR1 is MGHDK and CDR2 is SYGVNS. This CDR3 is CASSLAGVGANVLTF. DNA of the CDR3: TGTGCCAGCAGTTTGGCGGGAGTTGGGGCCAACGTCCTGACTTTC. The full variable domain, with the rest looked up from reference TRBV25-1 and TRBJ2-6, is EADIYQTPRYLVIGTGKKITLECSQTMGHDKMYWYQQDPGMELHLIHYSYGVNSTEKGDLSSESTVSRIRTEHFPLTLESARPSHTSQYLCASSLAGVGANVLTFGAGSRLTVL.

A remark on this clonotype: A read error may account for a junction end that differs from germline. CDR3 sequence (DNA): TGTGGCAGTAGGTTACTAGCGGGAGACACCGGGGAGCTGTTTTTT. Encoded protein: CGSRLLAGDTGELFF. The chain recombines TRBV19 with TRBJ2-2; 11 bases are a match to TRBD2. This CDR3 has 15 amino acids. From germline, CDR1 is LNHDA and CDR2 SQIVND (reference sequence).